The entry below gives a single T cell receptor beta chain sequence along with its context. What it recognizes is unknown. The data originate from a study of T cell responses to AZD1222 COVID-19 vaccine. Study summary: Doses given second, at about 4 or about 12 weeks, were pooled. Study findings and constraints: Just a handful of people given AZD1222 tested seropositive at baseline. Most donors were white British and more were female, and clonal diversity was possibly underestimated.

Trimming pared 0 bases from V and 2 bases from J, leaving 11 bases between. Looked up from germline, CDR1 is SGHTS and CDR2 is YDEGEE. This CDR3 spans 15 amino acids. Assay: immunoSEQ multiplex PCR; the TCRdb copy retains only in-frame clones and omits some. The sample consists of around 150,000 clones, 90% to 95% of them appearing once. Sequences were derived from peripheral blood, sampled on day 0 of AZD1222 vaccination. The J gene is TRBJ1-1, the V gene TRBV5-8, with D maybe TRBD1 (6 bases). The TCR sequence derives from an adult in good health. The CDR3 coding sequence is TGTGCCAGCAGCTTGGAGGGCAGGGGTAACACTGAAGCTTTCTTT. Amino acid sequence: CASSLEGRGNTEAFF.